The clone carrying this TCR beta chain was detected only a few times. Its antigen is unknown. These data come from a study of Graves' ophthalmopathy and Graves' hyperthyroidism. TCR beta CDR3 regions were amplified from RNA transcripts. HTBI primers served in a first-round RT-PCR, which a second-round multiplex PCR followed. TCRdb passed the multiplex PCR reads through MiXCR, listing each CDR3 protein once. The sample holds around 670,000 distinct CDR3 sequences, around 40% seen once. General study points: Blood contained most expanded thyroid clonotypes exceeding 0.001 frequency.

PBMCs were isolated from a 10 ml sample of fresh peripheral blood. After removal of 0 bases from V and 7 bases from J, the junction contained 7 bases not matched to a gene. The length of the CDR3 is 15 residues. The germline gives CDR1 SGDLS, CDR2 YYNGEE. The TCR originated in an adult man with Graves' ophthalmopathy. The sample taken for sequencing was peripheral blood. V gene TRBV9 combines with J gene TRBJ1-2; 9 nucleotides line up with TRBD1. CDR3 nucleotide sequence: TGTGCCAGCAGCGTAGCGACAGGGGGTAACGCTGGCTACACCTTC. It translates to CASSVATGGNAGYTF.